This T cell receptor (beta chain) was sequenced in a study of CD8 T cells in ankylosing spondylitis. Study findings and constraints: About 8 highly homologous variants made up a TCR beta motif, and this motif appeared characteristic of ankylosing spondylitis blood.

There are many counts of this clonotype. Its target is unknown. Via MiXCR, TCRdb re-called the 5' RACE reads, giving one row per CDR3 protein. Of 30,000 to 45,000 distinct CDR3 sequences listed, about 9.4% are singletons. The V gene's germline CDR1 is MNHEY and CDR2 SMNVEV (reference sequence). Trimming cost V 4 bases and J 1 base, with 20 bases left between them. This CDR3 is built from 17 residues. The receptor was isolated from a male donor with ankylosing spondylitis or in good health (not recorded which). Sequenced input: blood, either unsorted or a sorted T cell fraction (not recorded which). The gene calls are TRBV27 and TRBJ2-7; D perhaps matches TRBD1 (6 bases). Written as DNA, the CDR3 is TGTGCCAGCAGTTCGAGGCAGGGGATCCGAGGGTCCTACGAGCAGTACTTC. It codes for CASSSRQGIRGSYEQYF.